These T cell receptor beta chains were read from a single sample in a study of vaccination effects on CD4 cells after COVID-19. These receptors lack a known antigen. Data came from immunoSEQ multiplex PCR; TCRdb stores just in-frame clones and leaves some out. This table holds some 68,000 clones, 75% to 85% found once. Sample: CD4+ T cells from PBMCs cultured with SARS-CoV-2 spike peptides, taken before COVID-19 vaccination. These receptors were obtained from a human donor who received a COVID-19 vaccine. The CDR3 runs from the conserved cysteine through the conserved F or W. The order of the fields is J gene, D gene, V gene, clone size, CDR3 DNA, CDR3 protein. The D gene is left open where the match is weak. Clone size is not always given. Where it is, it says once, few, many or a class for expanded clones.

j_call: TRBJ1-1
d_call: .
v_call: TRBV6-1
clone_size: .
cdr3_nt: TGTGCCAGCAGTGAATTTGGAAGTGGCACTGAAGCTTTCTTT
cdr3_aa: CASSEFGSGTEAFF

j_call: TRBJ1-2
d_call: .
v_call: TRBV3-1/TRBV3-2
clone_size: .
cdr3_nt: TGTGCCAGCAGCCCCCTTGGGGGGGACTATGGCTACACCTTC
cdr3_aa: CASSPLGGDYGYTF

j_call: TRBJ1-1
d_call: .
v_call: TRBV27
clone_size: .
cdr3_nt: TGTGCCAGCAGTTTTAAAGGGGCCAACACTGAAGCTTTCTTT
cdr3_aa: CASSFKGANTEAFF

j_call: TRBJ1-5
d_call: .
v_call: TRBV4-1
clone_size: few
cdr3_nt: TGCGCCAGCAGCCACCCCTCCAAGGATCAGCCCCAGCATTTT
cdr3_aa: CASSHPSKDQPQHF

j_call: TRBJ2-2
d_call: TRBD2
v_call: TRBV7-2
clone_size: .
cdr3_nt: TGTGCCAGCAGCTTAGCGACGAGCGGGGGGGCAGGGGAGCTGTTTTTT
cdr3_aa: CASSLATSGGAGELFF

j_call: TRBJ1-4
d_call: .
v_call: TRBV9
clone_size: .
cdr3_nt: TGTGCCAGCAGCGTTGGCAGCCTGAATGAAAAACTGTTTTTT
cdr3_aa: CASSVGSLNEKLFF

j_call: TRBJ1-5
d_call: TRBD1
v_call: TRBV3-1/TRBV3-2
clone_size: .
cdr3_nt: TGTGCCAGCAGCCAAGGGACAGGGGGGAATCAGCCCCAGCATTTT
cdr3_aa: CASSQGTGGNQPQHF

j_call: TRBJ2-3
d_call: .
v_call: TRBV27
clone_size: .
cdr3_nt: TGTGCCAGCAGTATGGGACATAGCACAGATACGCAGTATTTT
cdr3_aa: CASSMGHSTDTQYF

j_call: TRBJ2-1
d_call: .
v_call: TRBV5-1
clone_size: once
cdr3_nt: TGCGCCAGCAGCTTGGTAGTGGGAAACAATGAGCAGTTCTTC
cdr3_aa: CASSLVVGNNEQFF

j_call: TRBJ1-2
d_call: .
v_call: TRBV6-6
clone_size: .
cdr3_nt: TGTGCCAGCAGAGGAGGGAACTATGGCTACACCTTC
cdr3_aa: CASRGGNYGYTF

j_call: TRBJ2-1
d_call: TRBD2
v_call: TRBV5-1
clone_size: .
cdr3_nt: TGCGCCAGCAGCCGTAGCGGGGGGGCGGGCAATGAGCAGTTCTTC
cdr3_aa: CASSRSGGAGNEQFF

j_call: TRBJ2-2
d_call: .
v_call: TRBV6-5
clone_size: .
cdr3_nt: TGTGCCAGCAAGGTGGTCCCGAACACCGGGGAGCTGTTTTTT
cdr3_aa: CASKVVPNTGELFF

j_call: TRBJ1-4
d_call: TRBD1
v_call: TRBV5-1
clone_size: .
cdr3_nt: TGCGCCAGCAGTGGGACAGCTACTAATGAAAAACTGTTTTTT
cdr3_aa: CASSGTATNEKLFF

j_call: TRBJ2-5
d_call: TRBD2
v_call: TRBV5-1
clone_size: .
cdr3_nt: TGCGCCAGCAGCTTGGCACGGGGGGGCCGGGAGACCCAGTACTTC
cdr3_aa: CASSLARGGRETQYF

j_call: TRBJ1-2
d_call: .
v_call: TRBV18
clone_size: once
cdr3_nt: TGTGCCAGCTCGCGCCTATTGGGGGATGGCTACACCTTC
cdr3_aa: CASSRLLGDGYTF

j_call: TRBJ1-2
d_call: .
v_call: TRBV18
clone_size: .
cdr3_nt: TGTGCCAGCTCACCCTTGCAAGAAGCTAACTATGGCTACACCTTC
cdr3_aa: CASSPLQEANYGYTF

j_call: TRBJ2-3
d_call: .
v_call: TRBV28
clone_size: .
cdr3_nt: TGTGCCAGCAGTACCCGGACAGACCTAGATACGCAGTATTTT
cdr3_aa: CASSTRTDLDTQYF

j_call: TRBJ1-5
d_call: .
v_call: TRBV18
clone_size: .
cdr3_nt: TGTGCCAGCTCACCATCTGCAGGCAATCAGCCCCAGCATTTT
cdr3_aa: CASSPSAGNQPQHF

j_call: TRBJ2-5
d_call: TRBD1
v_call: TRBV19
clone_size: .
cdr3_nt: TGTGCCAGTGCGACAGGGGGCGCATCCCAAGAGACCCAGTACTTC
cdr3_aa: CASATGGASQETQYF

j_call: TRBJ1-1
d_call: .
v_call: TRBV6-5
clone_size: .
cdr3_nt: TGTGCCAGCAGTTACTCAGAGACACCGAACACTGAAGCTTTCTTT
cdr3_aa: CASSYSETPNTEAFF

j_call: TRBJ2-3
d_call: .
v_call: TRBV5-4
clone_size: .
cdr3_nt: TGTGCCAGCAGCTTGGGTGGCGCCAGCACAGATACGCAGTATTTT
cdr3_aa: CASSLGGASTDTQYF

j_call: TRBJ2-1
d_call: .
v_call: TRBV12-3/TRBV12-4
clone_size: .
cdr3_nt: TGTGCCAGCAGTTTAGGAAGGGCCAATGAGCAGTTCTTC
cdr3_aa: CASSLGRANEQFF

j_call: TRBJ1-4
d_call: .
v_call: TRBV5-1
clone_size: .
cdr3_nt: TGCGCCAGCAGCTTGAGTCGGGCAACTAATGAAAAACTGTTTTTT
cdr3_aa: CASSLSRATNEKLFF

j_call: TRBJ2-1
d_call: .
v_call: TRBV24-1
clone_size: .
cdr3_nt: TGTGCCACCAGTGATCCAGGACTTATAGGGCAGTTCTTC
cdr3_aa: CATSDPGLIGQFF

j_call: TRBJ2-5
d_call: TRBD1
v_call: TRBV24-1
clone_size: .
cdr3_nt: TGTGCCACCAGTGATCGCGACAGGGGCGAAGAGACCCAGTACTTC
cdr3_aa: CATSDRDRGEETQYF

j_call: TRBJ2-2
d_call: TRBD1
v_call: TRBV6-5
clone_size: .
cdr3_nt: TGTGCCAGCAGGGACAGGGGGCGGACCGGGGAGCTGTTTTTT
cdr3_aa: CASRDRGRTGELFF

j_call: TRBJ2-3
d_call: .
v_call: TRBV2
clone_size: .
cdr3_nt: TGTGCCAGCAGTGATGAGGGACTGGGCACAGATACGCAGTATTTT
cdr3_aa: CASSDEGLGTDTQYF

j_call: TRBJ2-1
d_call: .
v_call: TRBV5-6
clone_size: .
cdr3_nt: TGTGCCAGCAGCTCCCTTAGAGGATACTCCTACAATGAGCAGTTCTTC
cdr3_aa: CASSSLRGYSYNEQFF

j_call: TRBJ2-5
d_call: .
v_call: TRBV2
clone_size: .
cdr3_nt: TGTGCCAGCATAAGGCTAAAGGATCAAGAGACCCAGTACTTC
cdr3_aa: CASIRLKDQETQYF

j_call: TRBJ2-5
d_call: .
v_call: TRBV7-2
clone_size: .
cdr3_nt: TGTGCCAGCAGCTTAGCAGATCCAGCCCGAACCCAGTACTTC
cdr3_aa: CASSLADPARTQYF

j_call: TRBJ1-3
d_call: .
v_call: TRBV5-6
clone_size: once
cdr3_nt: TGTGCCAGCAGCTTGTTTGCAGGGACCGGAAACACCATATATTTT
cdr3_aa: CASSLFAGTGNTIYF

j_call: TRBJ1-1
d_call: .
v_call: TRBV30
clone_size: .
cdr3_nt: TGTGCCTCATACCCACCGGGACACCTCTCCTTT
cdr3_aa: CASYPPGHLSF

j_call: TRBJ2-5
d_call: TRBD1
v_call: TRBV19
clone_size: .
cdr3_nt: TGTGCCAGTAGGGAAACAGGGGTCCAAGAGACCCAGTACTTC
cdr3_aa: CASRETGVQETQYF

j_call: TRBJ1-2
d_call: .
v_call: TRBV6-6
clone_size: few
cdr3_nt: TGTGCCAGCAGCCGATCCTTCCAGGGGTCCTATGGCTACACCTTC
cdr3_aa: CASSRSFQGSYGYTF

j_call: TRBJ2-3
d_call: .
v_call: TRBV11-1
clone_size: .
cdr3_nt: TGTGCCAGCAGCTCCGGGCCAATGCCTGCAGATACGCAGTATTTT
cdr3_aa: CASSSGPMPADTQYF

j_call: TRBJ2-1
d_call: .
v_call: TRBV7-2
clone_size: .
cdr3_nt: TGTGCCAGCAGCTTACGGAGATGGAATGAGCAGTTCTTC
cdr3_aa: CASSLRRWNEQFF

j_call: TRBJ1-5
d_call: .
v_call: TRBV6-6
clone_size: .
cdr3_nt: TGTGCCAGCAGTCCCGGACGCGTAAATCAGCCCCAGCATTTT
cdr3_aa: CASSPGRVNQPQHF

j_call: TRBJ2-3
d_call: .
v_call: TRBV5-1
clone_size: .
cdr3_nt: TGCGCCAGCAGAGATGGACCATCCACAGATACGCAGTATTTT
cdr3_aa: CASRDGPSTDTQYF

j_call: TRBJ1-2
d_call: TRBD1
v_call: TRBV5-5
clone_size: .
cdr3_nt: TGTGCCAGCACCGGCCCCGGGACAGGGGAATATGGCTACACCTTC
cdr3_aa: CASTGPGTGEYGYTF

j_call: TRBJ2-1
d_call: TRBD1
v_call: TRBV19
clone_size: once
cdr3_nt: TGTGCCAGTAGCAACCGGGACAGGGATTACAATGAGCAGTTCTTC
cdr3_aa: CASSNRDRDYNEQFF

j_call: TRBJ2-2
d_call: TRBD1
v_call: TRBV3-1/TRBV3-2
clone_size: .
cdr3_nt: TGTGCCAGCAGCCAACAGGGGGCTCTGGGGGAGCTGTTTTTT
cdr3_aa: CASSQQGALGELFF

j_call: TRBJ2-1
d_call: TRBD2
v_call: TRBV5-4
clone_size: .
cdr3_nt: TGTGCCAGCAGCATACCCGCGGGCGGGGGGGCTCGGGAGCAGTTCTTC
cdr3_aa: CASSIPAGGGAREQFF

j_call: TRBJ1-6
d_call: .
v_call: TRBV5-6
clone_size: .
cdr3_nt: TGTGCCAGCAGCTTGAGGACAGATAATTCACCCCTCCACTTT
cdr3_aa: CASSLRTDNSPLHF

j_call: TRBJ2-3
d_call: .
v_call: TRBV4-3
clone_size: .
cdr3_nt: TGCGCCAGCAGCCAAGATCCGAGTTTACCAAATACGCAGTATTTT
cdr3_aa: CASSQDPSLPNTQYF

j_call: TRBJ2-1
d_call: .
v_call: TRBV6-2/TRBV6-3
clone_size: .
cdr3_nt: TGTGCCAGCAGCAGACCCGGGCTCTACAATGAGCAGTTCTTC
cdr3_aa: CASSRPGLYNEQFF

j_call: TRBJ1-1
d_call: .
v_call: TRBV6-5
clone_size: .
cdr3_nt: TGTGCCAGCAGTTACGTAGGGGCGCAGACTGAAGCTTTCTTT
cdr3_aa: CASSYVGAQTEAFF

j_call: TRBJ2-1
d_call: TRBD2
v_call: TRBV20-1
clone_size: .
cdr3_nt: TGCGGGATAGCGGGGGCCAATGAGCAGTTCTTC
cdr3_aa: CGIAGANEQFF

j_call: TRBJ1-5
d_call: .
v_call: TRBV7-2
clone_size: .
cdr3_nt: TGTGCCAGCAGCCTTGGGACGGGCCAGCCCCAGCATTTT
cdr3_aa: CASSLGTGQPQHF

j_call: TRBJ1-6
d_call: .
v_call: TRBV6-5
clone_size: .
cdr3_nt: TGTGCCAGCACCACCGAAAGTAATTCACCCCTCCACTTT
cdr3_aa: CASTTESNSPLHF

j_call: TRBJ1-2
d_call: TRBD1
v_call: TRBV24-1
clone_size: .
cdr3_nt: TGTGCCACCAGTAATCGGGGACAGGGGCGCGGCTACACCTTC
cdr3_aa: CATSNRGQGRGYTF

j_call: TRBJ1-5
d_call: TRBD1
v_call: TRBV6-5
clone_size: .
cdr3_nt: TGTGCCAGCAGTCGTCGGACAGGAAGCAATCAGCCCCAGCATTTT
cdr3_aa: CASSRRTGSNQPQHF

j_call: TRBJ2-3
d_call: .
v_call: TRBV3-1/TRBV3-2
clone_size: few
cdr3_nt: TGTGCCAGCAGGGGTGAAGATACGCAGTATTTT
cdr3_aa: CASRGEDTQYF

j_call: TRBJ2-2
d_call: TRBD1
v_call: TRBV9
clone_size: few
cdr3_nt: TGTGCCAGCAGCCCCGAATACAGGGGGCGAACCGGGGAGCTGTTTTTT
cdr3_aa: CASSPEYRGRTGELFF

j_call: TRBJ2-5
d_call: TRBD1
v_call: TRBV5-1
clone_size: .
cdr3_nt: TGCGCCAGCAGCTCCTCCGGGACAGGGGAAGAGACCCAGTACTTC
cdr3_aa: CASSSSGTGEETQYF

j_call: TRBJ2-3
d_call: TRBD2
v_call: TRBV19
clone_size: .
cdr3_nt: TGTGCCAGTAGTATTAGCGGGGGGATCACAGATACGCAGTATTTT
cdr3_aa: CASSISGGITDTQYF

j_call: TRBJ2-2
d_call: .
v_call: TRBV7-2
clone_size: .
cdr3_nt: TGTGCCAGCAGCTTACGACAGACGAACACCGGGGAGCTGTTTTTT
cdr3_aa: CASSLRQTNTGELFF

j_call: TRBJ2-3
d_call: .
v_call: TRBV11-2
clone_size: .
cdr3_nt: TGTGCCAGTGCCCGCGTCGCAGATACGCAGTATTTT
cdr3_aa: CASARVADTQYF

j_call: TRBJ1-2
d_call: .
v_call: TRBV25-1
clone_size: few
cdr3_nt: TGTGCCAGCAGTGATGTAGGGTCGGCGTATGGCTACACCTTC
cdr3_aa: CASSDVGSAYGYTF